These 20 T cell receptor beta chains came from one sample sequenced in a study of T cell changes during pregnancy in multiple sclerosis. Sequencing used immunoSEQ multiplex PCR; TCRdb keeps in-frame clones, though not all of them. The sample includes about 42,000 clones, around four fifths of them seen just once. This sample comprised CD4+ T cells from peripheral blood mononuclear cells, obtained before pregnancy. These receptors were collected from a female donor with multiple sclerosis, enrolled in a pregnancy study.

A word on this clone: Other DNA sequences from this sample encode an identical CDR3 as well. The CDR3: CASSESSGGYNEQFF. CDR3 DNA: TGTGCCAGCAGTGAATCTAGCGGTGGCTACAATGAGCAGTTCTTC. V and J are TRBV6-1 and TRBJ2-1; 7 nucleotides match TRBD2. This CDR3 comprises 15 residues. The V gene end was trimmed by 2 bases and the J gene end by 3 bases; junction bases not matched to a gene: 4. Per the germline V gene, CDR1 is MNHNS and CDR2 is SASEGT.

V gene TRBV7-9 combines with J gene TRBJ1-4; D might be TRBD1 (6 bases). This CDR3 has 15 amino acids. V lost 5 bases to trimming and J lost 5 bases, with 15 bases between them. Germline lookup yields CDR1 SEHNR and CDR2 FQNEAQ (reference sequence). In DNA, the CDR3 is TGTGCCAGCAGCAAAGAGGACAGTTCGAATGAAAAACTGTTTTTT. Protein sequence: CASSKEDSSNEKLFF.

The chain joins TRBV5-6 to TRBJ2-4; TRBD2 is a possible D gene (6 bases). The ends were cut back, 2 bases at V and 2 bases at J, with 8 bases in the middle. In germline, CDR1 is SGHDT, CDR2 YYEEEE. The CDR3 contains 14 residues. The CDR3 nucleotides read TGTGCCAGCAGCTTCGGGGGTTCCAAAAACATTCAGTACTTC. As protein: CASSFGGSKNIQYF. Complete variable domain (other parts from reference TRBV5-6 and TRBJ2-4): DAGVTQSPTHLIKTRGQQVTLRCSPKSGHDTVSWYQQALGQGPQFIFQYYEEEERQRGNFPDRFSGHQFPNYSSELNVNALLLGDSALYLCASSFGGSKNIQYFGAGTRLSVL.

This clone was detected a few times. This chain uses TRBV30 with TRBJ1-1; the D is unclear. The germline V gene has CDR1 GTSNPN and CDR2 SVGIG (reference sequence). This CDR3 has 16 residues. V was cut by 0 bases and J by 8 bases, with 22 bases left in between. The CDR3: CAWSVLSPDRRLEAFF. The CDR3, as DNA: TGTGCCTGGAGTGTACTTTCGCCGGACCGGAGACTAGAAGCTTTCTTT. Together with reference TRBV30 and TRBJ1-1, the CDR3 gives the full variable domain: SQTIHQWPATLVQPVGSPLSLECTVEGTSNPNLYWYRQAAGRGLQLLFYSVGIGQISSEVPQNLSASRPQDRQFILSSKKLLLSDSGFYLCAWSVLSPDRRLEAFFGQGTRLTVV.

This sequence joins TRBV7-2 and TRBJ1-2, with D possibly matching TRBD1 (6 bases). Between the trimmed V and J ends, which lost 5 bases and 3 bases, there was a span of 10 bases. Germline loops: CDR1 SGHTA, CDR2 FQGNSA. The CDR3 sequence is 13 residues long. The CDR3 sequence is CASSPDSDYGYTF. The CDR3 nucleotides are TGTGCCAGCAGCCCGGACAGCGACTATGGCTACACCTTC.

The sample holds a few counts of this clone. The chain has TRBV6-1 and TRBJ1-3; 9 nucleotides line up with TRBD1. The junction had 8 bases not matched to a gene; V was cut back by 6 bases and J by 8 bases. Germline assignment: CDR1 MNHNS and CDR2 SASEGT. The CDR3 contains 14 residues. This CDR3 reads CASSDPGQGYTIYF. For the CDR3, the DNA is TGTGCCAGCAGCGACCCGGGACAGGGTTACACCATATATTTT.

The rearrangement links TRBV7-2 to TRBJ2-3; 10 nucleotides line up with TRBD2. V dropped 10 bases and J dropped 14; count of bases not matched to a gene: 21. Germline values: CDR1 SGHTA, CDR2 FQGNSA. The CDR3 is 15 residues long. The CDR3 loop is CAITLPSGGSDRRYF. The CDR3 region has the DNA TGTGCCATCACACTCCCTAGCGGGGGCTCCGATCGTCGGTATTTT.

The chain combines TRBV5-1 with TRBJ2-7; 11 bases fit TRBD1. The length of the CDR3 is 13 residues. Germline CDR1 and CDR2: SGHRS and YFSETQ. With 7 bases clipped from V and 2 bases from J, the junction kept 2 bases outside the gene matches. As DNA, the CDR3 is TGCGCCAGCGGGACAGGGGGAACCTACGAGCAGTACTTC. This translates into CASGTGGTYEQYF.

This clone was detected only a few times. V is TRBV25-1 and J is TRBJ2-2; maybe TRBD1 (5 bases). The germline CDR1 and CDR2 sequences are MGHDK and SYGVNS. Trimming removed 3 bases from V and 5 bases from J, with 10 bases in between. This CDR3 is built from 14 residues. The CDR3 region is CASSEQGGTGELFF. The CDR3 coding sequence is TGTGCCAGCAGTGAGCAGGGTGGGACCGGGGAGCTGTTTTTT.

The V and J genes are TRBV7-2 and TRBJ1-1; TRBD1 might be the D (6 bases). The germline CDR1 and CDR2 sequences are SGHTA and FQGNSA. There are 15 residues in the CDR3. Trimming took 5 bases from V and 0 from J, leaving 13 bases between them. The CDR3 region has the DNA TGTGCCAGCAGCCCGGACAGCGCGCTGAACACTGAAGCTTTCTTT. It codes for CASSPDSALNTEAFF.

The V gene is TRBV5-1, the J gene TRBJ2-1, with 12 bases identical to TRBD2. Germline assignment: CDR1 SGHRS and CDR2 YFSETQ. CDR3 length equals 16 residues. The V and J ends lost 2 bases and 6 bases, in that order; junction bases with no gene match: 6. The CDR3 loop reads CASSLLTSGGLNEQFF. The CDR3 DNA reads as TGCGCCAGCAGCTTATTGACTAGCGGGGGACTCAATGAGCAGTTCTTC.

This chain joins TRBV29-1 and TRBJ1-1; D gene uncertain. The CDR3 extends over 13 amino acids. Trimming left V 6 bases short and J 5 bases short, with 16 bases between. Germline-derived CDR1 and CDR2 are SQVTM and ANQGSEA. Written as DNA, the CDR3 is TGCAGCGTCCCCCTTCGGGGAGGAACTGAAGCTTTCTTT. Amino acid sequence: CSVPLRGGTEAFF.

The chain joins TRBV7-6 to TRBJ2-7, with TRBD2 matching 10 bases. The germline V gene has CDR1 SGHVS and CDR2 FNYEAQ. With 6 bases clipped from V and 5 bases from J, the junction kept 10 bases outside the gene matches. This CDR3 is built from 15 residues. The CDR3 DNA is TGTGCCAGCAGTCCCCGCCTAGCGGGGGTCGACGAGCAGTACTTC. It codes for CASSPRLAGVDEQYF.

This clone was seen only once. The CDR3: CASSVGTTQNIQYF. In DNA form, the CDR3 reads TGTGCCAGCAGCGTAGGCACTACCCAAAACATTCAGTACTTC. The V and J genes are TRBV9 and TRBJ2-4, with D unclear. V lost 0 bases, J lost 5 bases, and 9 bases lay in between. There are 14 residues in the CDR3. Germline V CDR1 and CDR2: SGDLS, YYNGEE.

The table lists this clone with a count of one. The J gene is TRBJ1-1, the V gene TRBV7-2; D uncertain. V lost 2 bases and J lost 0, with 10 bases in between. CDR3 length: 15 residues. The germline gives CDR1 SGHTA, CDR2 FQGNSA. CDR3 DNA sequence: TGTGCCAGCAGCTTAATTCCGGGTATGAACACTGAAGCTTTCTTT. It specifies CASSLIPGMNTEAFF.

This clone was counted a few times. This rearrangement joins TRBV11-3 to TRBJ2-3; a possible D gene is TRBD1 (6 bases). The CDR3 sequence is 15 residues long. Between the trimmed V and J ends, which lost 2 bases and 1 base, there was a span of 10 bases. The germline V gene encodes CDR1 SGHNT and CDR2 YENEEA. In DNA, the CDR3 is TGTGCCAGCAGCTTAAGGGCAGGGGGCACAGATACGCAGTATTTT. Translation: CASSLRAGGTDTQYF.

This clone was recorded once. V gene TRBV19 combines with J gene TRBJ1-2, with 10 positions matching TRBD1. CDR1 and CDR2 (germline): LNHDA, SQIVND (reference sequence). The CDR3 sequence is 15 residues long. With 6 bases clipped from V and 7 bases from J, the junction kept 11 bases outside the gene matches. The CDR3 protein is CASRSAGQGSFGYTF. Written as DNA, the CDR3 is TGTGCCAGTAGATCTGCGGGACAGGGGTCGTTTGGCTACACCTTC.

The rearrangement joins TRBV6-1 to TRBJ1-1; 9 positions agree with TRBD1. Germline CDR1 and CDR2: MNHNS and SASEGT. This CDR3 spans 13 amino acids. V shed 5 bases, J shed 4 bases, and the junction held 2 bases outside the gene matches. CDR3 sequence reads: CASSRQGGTEAFF. DNA for the CDR3: TGTGCCAGCAGTCGACAGGGGGGCACTGAAGCTTTCTTT.

A few counts support this clone. This chain links TRBV4-1 with TRBJ1-2; TRBD1 is a possible D gene (5 bases). The CDR3 totals 20 residues. Germline CDR1 reads MGHRA; CDR2 reads YSYEKL. Deletions cut 0 bases from V and 0 bases from J, with 23 bases between. CDR3 DNA: TGCGCCAGCAGCCAAGAAGGGGTGAGGCGGGGGAATGTTGCTAACTATGGCTACACCTTC. Its translation: CASSQEGVRRGNVANYGYTF.

This sequence joins TRBV7-6 and TRBJ2-5, with 9 bases matching TRBD2. Trimming took 5 bases from V and 3 from J; bases not matched to a gene: 7. This CDR3 comprises 15 residues. Germline V gene lookup returns CDR1 SGHVS and CDR2 FNYEAQ. CDR3 DNA: TGTGCCAGCAGCCCGGGAAGCGGGAGGAAAGAGACCCAGTACTTC. Its translation is CASSPGSGRKETQYF.